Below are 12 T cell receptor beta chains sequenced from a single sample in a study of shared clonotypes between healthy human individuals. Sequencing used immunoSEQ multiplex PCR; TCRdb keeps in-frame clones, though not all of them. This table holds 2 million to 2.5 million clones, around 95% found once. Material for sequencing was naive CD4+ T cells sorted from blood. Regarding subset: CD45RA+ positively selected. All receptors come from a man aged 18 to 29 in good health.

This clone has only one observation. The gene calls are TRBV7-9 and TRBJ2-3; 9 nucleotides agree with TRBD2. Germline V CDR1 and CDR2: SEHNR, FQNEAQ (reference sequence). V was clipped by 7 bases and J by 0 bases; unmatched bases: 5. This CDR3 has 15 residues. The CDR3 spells CASTTSGLSTDTQYF. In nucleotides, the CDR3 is TGTGCCAGCACCACTAGCGGGCTTAGCACAGATACGCAGTATTTT.

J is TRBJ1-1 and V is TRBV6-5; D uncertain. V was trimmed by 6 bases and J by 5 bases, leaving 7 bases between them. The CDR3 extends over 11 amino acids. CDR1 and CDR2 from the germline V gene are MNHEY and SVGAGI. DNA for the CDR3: TGTGCCAGCAGGGGAAGGACTGAAGCTTTCTTT. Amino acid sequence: CASRGRTEAFF.

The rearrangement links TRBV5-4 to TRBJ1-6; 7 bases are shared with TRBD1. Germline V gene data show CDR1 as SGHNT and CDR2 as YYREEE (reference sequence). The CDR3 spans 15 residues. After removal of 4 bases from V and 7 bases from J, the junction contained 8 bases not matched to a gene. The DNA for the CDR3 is TGTGCCAGCAGCACCCCGGGACAGCAAAATTCACCCCTCCACTTT. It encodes CASSTPGQQNSPLHF.

The CDR3 reads CASSPGGGNNQPQHF. CDR3 DNA sequence: TGTGCCAGCAGTCCAGGAGGTGGGAACAATCAGCCCCAGCATTTT. V and J are TRBV28 and TRBJ1-5; the D is unclear. CDR1 is MDHEN and CDR2 is SYDVKM in the germline V gene. Between the trimmed V and J ends, which lost 5 bases and 3 bases, there was a span of 14 bases. The CDR3 runs to 15 residues.

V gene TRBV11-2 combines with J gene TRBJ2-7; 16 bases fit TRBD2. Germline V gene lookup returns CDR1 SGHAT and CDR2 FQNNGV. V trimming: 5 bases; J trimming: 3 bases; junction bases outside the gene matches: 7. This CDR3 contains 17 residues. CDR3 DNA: TGTGCCAGCAGCCCCCTGGGACTAGCGGGGGGGAGCTACGAGCAGTACTTC. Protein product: CASSPLGLAGGSYEQYF.

DNA of the CDR3: TGTGCCAGCTACGGGGATACCTCCTATGGCTACACCTTC. It is translated as CASYGDTSYGYTF. The chain recombines TRBV6-5 with TRBJ1-2; no reliable D call. The V end lost 8 bases, the J end lost 4 bases, and 14 bases lay between the germline ends. The CDR3 spans 13 residues. CDR1 is MNHEY, CDR2 SVGAGI, per germline.

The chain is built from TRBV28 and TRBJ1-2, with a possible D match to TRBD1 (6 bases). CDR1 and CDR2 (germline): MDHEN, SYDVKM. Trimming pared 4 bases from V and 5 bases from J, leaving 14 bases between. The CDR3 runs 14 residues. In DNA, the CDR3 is TGTGCCAGCAGTTCGCCGGGACATAGGTATGGCTACACCTTC. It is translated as CASSSPGHRYGYTF.

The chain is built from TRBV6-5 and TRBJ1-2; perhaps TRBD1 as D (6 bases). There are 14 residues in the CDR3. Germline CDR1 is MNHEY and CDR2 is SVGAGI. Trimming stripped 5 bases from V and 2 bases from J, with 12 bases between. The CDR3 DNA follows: TGTGCCAGCAGTGGTTATCAGGGGAACTATGGCTACACCTTC. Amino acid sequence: CASSGYQGNYGYTF.

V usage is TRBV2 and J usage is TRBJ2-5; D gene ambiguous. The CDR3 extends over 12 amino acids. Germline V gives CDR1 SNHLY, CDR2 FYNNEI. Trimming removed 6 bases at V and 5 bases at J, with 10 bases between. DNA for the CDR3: TGTGCCAGCAGATACTTCCGGGAGACCCAGTACTTC. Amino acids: CASRYFRETQYF.

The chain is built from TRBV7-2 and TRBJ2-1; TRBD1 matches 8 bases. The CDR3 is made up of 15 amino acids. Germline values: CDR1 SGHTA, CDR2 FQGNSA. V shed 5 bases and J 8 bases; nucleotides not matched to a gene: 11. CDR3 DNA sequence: TGTGCCAGCAGCCCCTTGGGACAGGTTGTCCATGAGCAGTTCTTC. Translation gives CASSPLGQVVHEQFF.

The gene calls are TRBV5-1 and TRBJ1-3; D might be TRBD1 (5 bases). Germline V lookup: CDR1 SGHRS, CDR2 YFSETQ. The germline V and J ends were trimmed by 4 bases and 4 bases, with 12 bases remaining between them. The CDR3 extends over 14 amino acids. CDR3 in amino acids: CASSRGGDGNTIYF. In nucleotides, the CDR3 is TGCGCCAGCAGCCGAGGAGGGGACGGAAACACCATATATTTT.

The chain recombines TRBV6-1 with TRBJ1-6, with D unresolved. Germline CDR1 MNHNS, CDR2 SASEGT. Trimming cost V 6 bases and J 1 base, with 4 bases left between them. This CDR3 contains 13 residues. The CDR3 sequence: CASRYSYNSPLHF. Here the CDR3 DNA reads TGTGCCAGCAGATATTCCTATAATTCACCCCTCCACTTT.